These 28 T cell receptor beta chains were all obtained from the same sample, sequenced in a study of blood T cell repertoires in COVID-19. The assay was immunoSEQ multiplex PCR, and TCRdb's table has in-frame clones only and misses some. The sample gives roughly 250,000 clones, roughly 80% of which show up once; roughly 4.6% is in the top ten. The sequencing sample was made of peripheral blood. The receptors here all came from a woman of 80 years or more with active or convalescent COVID-19.

The chain employs TRBV4-1 and TRBJ1-2; 11 bases match TRBD1. V was pared by 4 bases and J by 6 bases, with 10 bases of the junction left unmatched. The length of the CDR3 is 16 residues. Germline V gene lookup returns CDR1 MGHRA and CDR2 YSYEKL. The CDR3 DNA reads as TGCGCCAGCAGCCGCGGACAGGGGGCGATTACCCATGGCTACACCTTC. Amino acids: CASSRGQGAITHGYTF.

The CDR3 protein is CAIREMSNYGYTF. CDR3 bases: TGTGCCATCAGAGAAATGAGCAACTATGGCTACACCTTC. V usage is TRBV10-3 and J usage is TRBJ1-2, with D uncertain. In germline, CDR1 is ENHRY, CDR2 SYGVKD. The CDR3 has 13 amino acids. Trimming left V 6 bases short and J 2 bases short, with 10 bases between.

The chain combines TRBV5-6 with TRBJ2-1; no clear D gene. In germline, CDR1 is SGHDT, CDR2 YYEEEE. Between the trimmed V and J ends, which lost 1 base and 6 bases, there was a span of 14 bases. This CDR3 comprises 15 residues. Here the CDR3 reads CASSLFATTSNEQFF. The CDR3 bases are TGTGCCAGCAGCTTGTTTGCAACAACCTCCAATGAGCAGTTCTTC.

The chain is built from TRBV10-3 and TRBJ2-7; TRBD2 aligns across 7 bases. With V trimmed by 5 bases and J by 0 bases, 10 bases remained unmatched. Germline assignment: CDR1 ENHRY and CDR2 SYGVKD. The CDR3 runs 16 residues. CDR3 sequence: CAISPRRGVGSYEQYF. The CDR3, as DNA: TGTGCCATCAGTCCTCGACGGGGGGTAGGCTCCTACGAGCAGTACTTC.

The sample holds one count of this clone. The genes are TRBV9 and TRBJ2-1; D gene unclear. The CDR3 extends over 12 amino acids. Trimming stripped 0 bases from V and 12 bases from J, with 10 bases between. Germline assignment: CDR1 SGDLS and CDR2 YYNGEE. The DNA of the CDR3 is TGTGCCAGCAGCGTAGCACAGATAGGGCAGTTCTTC. Amino acids: CASSVAQIGQFF.

V gene TRBV6-1 combines with J gene TRBJ1-2; D call uncertain. The V gene lost 3 bases and the J gene lost 4 bases, with 9 bases spanning the gap. Per germline, CDR1 MNHNS and CDR2 SASEGT. This CDR3 is 13 amino acids long. The CDR3 DNA sequence: TGTGCCAGCAGTGACCCCCGAGGCTATGGCTACACCTTC. This translates into CASSDPRGYGYTF.

The chain carries TRBV10-3 and TRBJ2-1; TRBD1 matches at 8 bases. Germline loops: CDR1 ENHRY, CDR2 SYGVKD. The CDR3 sequence is 13 residues long. The V segment lost 6 bases and the J segment 10 bases; nucleotides outside the gene matches: 8. CDR3 protein: CAISGDTGGEQFF. DNA for the CDR3: TGTGCCATCAGCGGAGATACAGGGGGAGAGCAGTTCTTC.

This clone was observed a single time. The chain has TRBV5-1 and TRBJ2-2; 12 nucleotides line up with TRBD2. Looked up from germline, CDR1 is SGHRS and CDR2 is YFSETQ. The CDR3 contains 15 residues. V dropped 1 base and J dropped 5; count of bases not matched to a gene: 0. The CDR3 spells CASSLLAGGTGELFF. In DNA, the CDR3 is TGCGCCAGCAGCTTGCTAGCGGGAGGGACCGGGGAGCTGTTTTTT.

V gene TRBV28 combines with J gene TRBJ2-3, with 11 bases lining up with TRBD2. The germline V gene has CDR1 MDHEN and CDR2 SYDVKM. The ends lost 6 bases at V and 4 bases at J; junction bases unmatched: 6. There are 15 residues in the CDR3. This CDR3 is CASRDSGGGADTQYF. Here the CDR3 DNA reads TGTGCCAGCAGGGATAGCGGGGGGGGCGCAGATACGCAGTATTTT.

This clone was detected only once. The rearrangement joins TRBV12-3 or TRBV12-4 to TRBJ2-3; D is uncertain. V lost 3 bases, J lost 7 bases, and 5 bases lay in between. There are 11 residues in the CDR3. CDR3 nucleotides: TGTGCCAGCAGTTTGGAGAATACGCAGTATTTT. Translation gives CASSLENTQYF.

The V call is TRBV18, the J call TRBJ1-1, with D possibly matching TRBD1 (6 bases). The CDR3 has 12 residues. The germline V gene has CDR1 KGHSH and CDR2 LQKENI. With 6 bases removed from V and 1 base from J, the gap between germline ends came to 6 bases. DNA for the CDR3: TGTGCCAGCTCGGGACAGAACACTGAAGCTTTCTTT. Translating it yields CASSGQNTEAFF.

V and J are TRBV4-2 and TRBJ2-1; maybe TRBD2 (6 bases). This CDR3 region has 14 residues. Looked up from germline, CDR1 is LGHNA and CDR2 is YNFKEQ. Between the trimmed V and J ends, which lost 3 bases and 5 bases, there was a span of 11 bases. The DNA of the CDR3 is TGTGCCAGCAGCCAGAGAAGCGGGCACAATGAGCAGTTCTTC. The encoded protein is CASSQRSGHNEQFF.

The chain employs TRBV19 and TRBJ1-1; 10 bases line up with TRBD1. The junction had 13 bases not matched to a gene; V was cut back by 6 bases and J by 6 bases. Germline values: CDR1 LNHDA, CDR2 SQIVND (reference sequence). CDR3 size: 16 residues. The DNA for the CDR3 is TGTGCCAGTAGATACCGGGACAGGGGCCGTAGCGCTGAAGCTTTCTTT. It yields the protein CASRYRDRGRSAEAFF.

The chain links TRBV18 to TRBJ2-5; D is perhaps TRBD2 (6 bases). The CDR3 spans 13 residues. Trimming removed 2 bases from V and 5 bases from J, with 9 bases in between. Germline CDR1 and CDR2: KGHSH and LQKENI. The CDR3: CASSPVGGETQYF. The CDR3 nucleotides are TGTGCCAGCTCACCAGTCGGGGGTGAGACCCAGTACTTC.

The chain combines TRBV2 with TRBJ2-1; 7 nucleotides line up with TRBD2. Germline loops: CDR1 SNHLY, CDR2 FYNNEI. CDR3 length: 13 residues. With V trimmed by 4 bases and J by 8 bases, 5 bases remained unmatched. CDR3 nucleotides: TGTGCCAGCAGTGGTTTCGCGGGGGATGAGCAGTTCTTC. It translates to CASSGFAGDEQFF.

The genes are TRBV7-2 and TRBJ2-2, with D unclear. CDR1 and CDR2 from the germline V gene are SGHTA and FQGNSA. The V end was cut by 1 base, the J end by 1 base, with 4 bases between. CDR3 length: 14 residues. In DNA form, the CDR3 reads TGTGCCAGCAGCTTAGATCGGAACACCGGGGAGCTGTTTTTT. Its protein is CASSLDRNTGELFF.

This sequence joins TRBV2 and TRBJ2-2; 12 nucleotides match TRBD2. There are 15 residues in the CDR3. The germline V gene has CDR1 SNHLY and CDR2 FYNNEI. With 4 bases clipped from V and 7 bases from J, the junction kept 4 bases outside the gene matches. CDR3 sequence: CASSGLAGASGELFF. DNA of the CDR3: TGTGCCAGCAGTGGACTAGCGGGAGCTAGCGGGGAGCTGTTTTTT.

The rearrangement uses TRBV5-6 and TRBJ2-2, with a tentative D call TRBD2 (5 bases). Trimming took off 2 bases at V and 9 bases at J, with 8 bases between the two ends. This CDR3 is 12 amino acids long. Germline CDR1 and CDR2: SGHDT and YYEEEE. CDR3 region: CASSFTRRELFF. Here the CDR3 DNA reads TGTGCCAGCAGCTTTACTAGAAGGGAGCTGTTTTTT.

This sequence joins TRBV2 and TRBJ2-7, with 9 bases identical to TRBD1. The junction had 3 bases not matched to a gene; V was cut back by 6 bases and J by 3 bases. Germline values: CDR1 SNHLY, CDR2 FYNNEI. The CDR3 has 13 amino acids. CDR3 loop: CASSGQGIYEQYF. The CDR3 nucleotides read TGTGCCAGCAGCGGACAGGGGATCTACGAGCAGTACTTC.

The chain employs TRBV7-9 and TRBJ1-5; TRBD1 is a possible D gene (5 bases). Germline loops: CDR1 SEHNR, CDR2 FQNEAQ (reference sequence). With 11 bases removed from V and 0 bases from J, the gap between germline ends came to 14 bases. The CDR3 has 14 amino acids. The CDR3 region is CAVSQGTSNQPQHF. The CDR3 DNA is TGTGCCGTCTCTCAGGGCACTAGCAATCAGCCCCAGCATTTT.

This clone was observed a few times. The gene calls are TRBV5-1 and TRBJ1-4; 7 nucleotides align to TRBD1. J was trimmed by 6 bases and V by 4 bases; bases with no gene match: 6. The CDR3 runs 14 residues. The V gene's germline CDR1 is SGHRS and CDR2 YFSETQ. The CDR3 DNA is TGCGCCAGCAGCGTGACAGGGCTCTATGAAAAACTGTTTTTT. Protein product: CASSVTGLYEKLFF.

This chain connects TRBV5-1 to TRBJ1-4; D might be TRBD1 (6 bases). V was pared by 4 bases and J by 4 bases, with 11 bases between. Germline V gene lookup returns CDR1 SGHRS and CDR2 YFSETQ. The length of the CDR3 is 14 residues. The CDR3 DNA follows: TGCGCCAGCAGCCCGGACAGAGATAATGAAAAACTGTTTTTT. It yields the protein CASSPDRDNEKLFF.

The chain couples TRBV28 to TRBJ2-1, with a possible D match to TRBD2 (6 bases). The CDR3 length is 15 residues. V was pared by 4 bases and J by 1 base, with 11 bases between. Germline CDR1 MDHEN, CDR2 SYDVKM. This chain's CDR3 is CASSSSGTSYNEQFF. The CDR3 region has the DNA TGTGCCAGCAGTTCCTCCGGGACTTCCTACAATGAGCAGTTCTTC.

The CDR3 loop is CASSLLAAYNEQFF. In DNA, the CDR3 is TGTGCCAGCAGTTTACTAGCGGCATACAATGAGCAGTTCTTC. The rearrangement joins TRBV27 to TRBJ2-1; 7 bases map to TRBD2. The V gene's germline CDR1 is MNHEY and CDR2 SMNVEV (reference sequence). The CDR3 covers 14 residues. The V segment lost 2 bases and the J segment 4 bases; nucleotides outside the gene matches: 2.

This rearrangement joins TRBV7-9 to TRBJ1-1, with a possible D match to TRBD1 (6 bases). Germline values: CDR1 SEHNR, CDR2 FQNEAQ (reference sequence). The CDR3 totals 14 residues. Trimming pared 2 bases from V and 3 bases from J, leaving 10 bases between. The CDR3 is CASSLQGKDTEAFF. DNA for the CDR3: TGTGCCAGCAGCTTACAGGGGAAGGACACTGAAGCTTTCTTT.

This clone was seen only a few times. CDR3 nucleotide sequence: TGTGCCTGGAGTATCGGTGAAGTCCTCCACTTT. Translating it yields CAWSIGEVLHF. The chain joins TRBV30 to TRBJ1-6, with no clear D. The CDR3 runs 11 residues. In germline, CDR1 is GTSNPN, CDR2 SVGIG (reference sequence). V lost 2 bases to trimming and J lost 15 bases, with 11 bases between them. Together with reference TRBV30 and TRBJ1-6, the CDR3 gives the full variable domain: SQTIHQWPATLVQPVGSPLSLECTVEGTSNPNLYWYRQAAGRGLQLLFYSVGIGQISSEVPQNLSASRPQDRQFILSSKKLLLSDSGFYLCAWSIGEVLHFGNGTRLTVT.

Turning to this clone: The same CDR3 can be traced to other DNA sequences in this sample. The rearrangement uses TRBV5-1 and TRBJ2-5; D not resolved. Trimming took 0 bases from V and 1 from J, leaving 7 bases between them. Germline V lookup: CDR1 SGHRS, CDR2 YFSETQ. The CDR3 is 14 residues long. This CDR3 is CASSLGGSQETQYF. DNA for the CDR3: TGCGCCAGCAGCTTGGGAGGTTCCCAAGAGACCCAGTACTTC.

This clone was seen a single time. The gene calls are TRBV10-3 and TRBJ1-2; 12 bases fit TRBD1. The V gene end was trimmed by 8 bases and the J gene end by 5 bases; junction bases not matched to a gene: 6. This CDR3 contains 14 residues. Germline V gene sequence: CDR1 ENHRY, CDR2 SYGVKD. The CDR3 reads CAIVGTGGAYGYTF. For the CDR3, the DNA is TGTGCCATCGTTGGGACAGGGGGCGCGTATGGCTACACCTTC.